Below, 4 T cell receptor beta chains from the same sample are listed, as sequenced in a study of OX40 agonist ivuxolimab in advanced cancers. Sequencing used immunoSEQ multiplex PCR; TCRdb keeps in-frame clones, though not all of them. The table shows some 50,000 clones, with 75% to 90% occurring only once. Specimen: CD4+ or CD8+ T cells sorted from blood, collected in a trial of the OX40 agonist ivuxolimab. Receptors originate from an adult with an advanced solid tumor such as melanoma, head and neck, liver or kidney cancer.

The chain carries TRBV7-9 and TRBJ2-3, with D possibly matching TRBD1 (5 bases). V dropped 6 bases and J dropped 1 base, with 14 bases sitting between them. Germline V CDR1 and CDR2: SEHNR, FQNEAQ (reference sequence). This CDR3 is 15 amino acids long. In DNA, the CDR3 is TGTGCCAGCAGTGGGGCCGGAACCGGCACAGATACGCAGTATTTT. Amino acids: CASSGAGTGTDTQYF.

The chain joins TRBV5-5 to TRBJ1-4; 10 bases fit TRBD1. This CDR3 comprises 18 residues. The trim removed 1 base at V and 0 bases at J, leaving 6 bases unmatched. The V gene's germline CDR1 is SGHKS and CDR2 YYEKEE (reference sequence). The CDR3: CASSLWDRGLSTNEKLFF. DNA of the CDR3: TGTGCCAGCAGCTTGTGGGACAGGGGACTTTCAACTAATGAAAAACTGTTTTTT.

V is TRBV28 and J is TRBJ2-5; 8 bases agree with TRBD2. Germline CDR1 is MDHEN and CDR2 is SYDVKM. This CDR3 region has 17 residues. J gave up 2 bases and V 1 base, and 9 bases lay outside the gene matches. The CDR3 DNA reads as TGTGCCAGCAGTTTATTGGGCGGGGGGCGCAAACAAGAGACCCAGTACTTC. Residues: CASSLLGGGRKQETQYF.

This clone has only one observation. V and J are TRBV5-1 and TRBJ2-7; 7 nucleotides agree with TRBD2. Germline V gene data show CDR1 as SGHRS and CDR2 as YFSETQ. After removal of 1 base from V and 2 bases from J, the junction contained 3 bases not matched to a gene. The length of the CDR3 is 14 residues. As DNA, the CDR3 is TGCGCCAGCAGCTTGAAGCGGGGAACCTACGAGCAGTACTTC. It encodes CASSLKRGTYEQYF.